The entry below gives a single TCR beta chain sequence along with its context. The table came from immunoSEQ multiplex PCR; TCRdb's copy has only in-frame clones and leaves some out. The data show about 55,000 clones, around nine tenths seen once. This entry belongs to a study of blood T cell repertoires in COVID-19. Whole-study context: T cells, B-cell-depleted T cells, or PBMCs supplied cDNA or gDNA.

The specimen was peripheral blood. This TCR came from a man between 40 and 49 years old with acute or convalescent COVID-19.

The CDR3 sequence: CASSTLTGFYGYTF. In DNA form, the CDR3 reads TGTGCCAGCAGCACGTTGACAGGGTTCTATGGCTACACCTTC. This rearrangement joins TRBV7-9 to TRBJ1-2; 7 positions agree with TRBD1. The CDR3 sequence is 14 residues long. CDR1 and CDR2 (germline): SEHNR, FQNEAQ (reference sequence). Trimming took 5 bases from V and 4 from J; bases not matched to a gene: 7.